One sample yielded the 29 T cell receptor beta chains listed below, sequenced in a study of beta chain features in type 1 diabetes. Findings and caveats of the study: Type 1 diabetes patients showed a moderate but significant shortening of TCRB CDR3s in all four CD4+ subsets.

These receptors have no identified antigens. Sequencing targeted expressed TCRB transcripts, as all isolated RNA had been reverse transcribed. The assay was immunoSEQ multiplex PCR, and TCRdb's table has in-frame clones only and misses some. The sample shows over 55,000 clones, roughly 50% of them seen only once. Sequencing input: Tregs from blood. Every receptor here comes from a woman between 40 and 55 years old with type 1 diabetes.

The chain has TRBV28 and TRBJ2-1, with a tentative D call TRBD2 (5 bases). The V gene lost 3 bases and the J gene lost 0 bases, with 12 bases spanning the gap. This CDR3 comprises 16 residues. The germline V gene has CDR1 MDHEN and CDR2 SYDVKM. The CDR3 is CASSFDYRSSYNEQFF. The CDR3 nucleotides read TGTGCCAGCAGTTTCGACTACCGGAGCTCCTACAATGAGCAGTTCTTC.

Here the CDR3 DNA reads TGCGCCAGCAGCTTGGTGTTCGGAGGACAGGGATCTGAAGCTTTCTTT. Protein: CASSLVFGGQGSEAFF. This sequence joins TRBV5-1 and TRBJ1-1; 8 nucleotides match TRBD1. V was pared by 0 bases and J by 6 bases, with 10 bases of the junction left unmatched. Germline V gene sequence: CDR1 SGHRS, CDR2 YFSETQ. The CDR3 spans 16 residues.

The J gene is TRBJ2-1, the V gene TRBV6-5; a weak D match, TRBD1 (5 bases). CDR3 length: 13 amino acids. In germline, CDR1 is MNHEY, CDR2 SVGAGI. The V and J ends lost 0 bases and 6 bases respectively, with 6 bases between them. In nucleotides, the CDR3 is TGTGCCAGCAGTTACTCAGGGGTCAATGAGCAGTTCTTC. The encoded protein is CASSYSGVNEQFF.

The chain is built from TRBV5-4 and TRBJ1-5, with 7 bases aligning to TRBD1. The CDR3 totals 13 residues. V lost 3 bases to trimming and J lost 6 bases; unmatched junction nucleotides: 3. CDR1 and CDR2 (germline): SGHNT, YYREEE (reference sequence). Written as DNA, the CDR3 is TGTGCCAGCAGCTCTGACAGGGCTCAGCCCCAGCATTTT. Translation gives CASSSDRAQPQHF. The full variable domain, rest sourced from reference TRBV5-4 and TRBJ1-5, is ETGVTQSPTHLIKTRGQQVTLRCSSQSGHNTVSWYQQALGQGPQFIFQYYREEENGRGNFPPRFSGLQFPNYSSELNVNALELDDSALYLCASSSDRAQPQHFGDGTRLSIL.

The gene calls are TRBV28 and TRBJ1-5; D might be TRBD1 (5 bases). CDR3 length: 14 amino acids. Germline V gene data show CDR1 as MDHEN and CDR2 as SYDVKM. V was trimmed by 8 bases and J by 6 bases, leaving 17 bases between them. As DNA, the CDR3 is TGTGCCAGCGCCATGGGGCAGGGTAGTCAGCCCCAGCATTTT. Its translation: CASAMGQGSQPQHF.

CDR3 loop: CASRGLAALSYNEQFF. DNA for the CDR3: TGTGCCAGCAGGGGACTAGCTGCCCTCTCCTACAATGAGCAGTTCTTC. The chain uses TRBV6-6 and TRBJ2-1; TRBD2 matches at 9 bases. Unmatched junction bases numbered 6, after V lost 6 bases and J lost 0 bases. This CDR3 is built from 16 residues. In germline, CDR1 is MNHNY, CDR2 SVGAGI (reference sequence).

This chain links TRBV7-2 with TRBJ2-5; 12 bases map to TRBD1. Trimming removed 3 bases from V and 4 bases from J; junction bases left unmatched: 3. The CDR3 totals 15 residues. Germline V gene lookup returns CDR1 SGHTA and CDR2 FQGNSA. The CDR3 region is CASSFGTGGLETQYF. As DNA, the CDR3 is TGTGCCAGCAGCTTTGGGACAGGGGGCTTAGAGACCCAGTACTTC. Drawing the rest from reference TRBV7-2 and TRBJ2-5, the complete variable domain is GAGVSQSPSNKVTEKGKDVELRCDPISGHTALYWYRQSLGQGLEFLIYFQGNSAPDKSGLPSDRFSAERTGGSVSTLTIQRTQQEDSAVYLCASSFGTGGLETQYFGPGTRLLVL.

This clone has just one count. The chain uses TRBV19 and TRBJ1-5; 10 nucleotides match TRBD1. Germline loops: CDR1 LNHDA, CDR2 SQIVND (reference sequence). Losses at the gene ends were 6 bases for V and 2 bases for J; bases not matched to a gene: 10. CDR3 size: 17 residues. CDR3 coding DNA: TGTGCCAGTAGCCGGGGACAGGGGAAGGTTGGCAATCAGCCCCAGCATTTT. Translated, it gives CASSRGQGKVGNQPQHF.

The chain employs TRBV18 and TRBJ2-1, with 8 bases fitting TRBD2. This CDR3 contains 15 residues. CDR1 and CDR2 (germline): KGHSH, LQKENI. J lost 6 bases, V lost 1 base, and 5 bases had no gene match. CDR3 in amino acids: CASSPRAGELNEQFF. The CDR3 DNA reads as TGTGCCAGCTCACCACGAGCGGGGGAGCTCAATGAGCAGTTCTTC.

The chain couples TRBV4-1 to TRBJ2-5, with D maybe TRBD2 (6 bases). Germline assignment: CDR1 MGHRA and CDR2 YSYEKL. The CDR3 is 16 amino acids. Trimming took off 4 bases at V and 5 bases at J, with 20 bases between the two ends. Written as DNA, the CDR3 is TGCGCCAGCAGCCGTATCCCCGGGACTCCGGGGGAGACCCAGTACTTC. It encodes CASSRIPGTPGETQYF.

The chain joins TRBV28 to TRBJ1-5, with unresolved D. The germline gives CDR1 MDHEN, CDR2 SYDVKM. Trimming took off 4 bases at V and 7 bases at J, with 17 bases between the two ends. The CDR3 loop spans 15 amino acids. DNA for the CDR3: TGTGCCAGCAGTTCCGCGGGGAGCGATAACCAGCCCCAGCATTTT. Protein sequence: CASSSAGSDNQPQHF.

The chain is built from TRBV2 and TRBJ1-5; tentatively, D is TRBD1 (5 bases). With 5 bases removed from V and 6 bases from J, the gap between germline ends came to 14 bases. The CDR3 contains 14 residues. Germline CDR1 is SNHLY and CDR2 is FYNNEI. CDR3 bases: TGTGCCAGCAGTATCGCAGGGCTTGGTCAGCCCCAGCATTTT. Translated, it gives CASSIAGLGQPQHF.

The chain has TRBV5-4 and TRBJ1-5; D is unresolved. V was clipped by 0 bases and J by 5 bases, with 9 bases between them. This CDR3 has 14 residues. From germline, CDR1 is SGHNT and CDR2 YYREEE (reference sequence). As DNA, the CDR3 is TGTGCCAGCAGCTTGGGCGTAAACGATCAGCCCCAGCATTTT. Translation: CASSLGVNDQPQHF.

This sequence joins TRBV4-2 and TRBJ2-1; D unresolved. V lost 6 bases to trimming and J lost 6 bases, with 12 bases between them. The CDR3 has 13 residues. The germline gives CDR1 LGHNA, CDR2 YNFKEQ. The CDR3 region has the DNA TGTGCCAGCAGTCCCCAACGGGTCAATGAGCAGTTCTTC. Protein product: CASSPQRVNEQFF.

V is TRBV7-2 and J is TRBJ2-1; no clear D gene. Trimming cost V 2 bases and J 4 bases, with 6 bases left between them. The CDR3 totals 13 residues. Germline V CDR1 and CDR2: SGHTA, FQGNSA. The CDR3 is CASSLIVYNEQFF. Here the CDR3 DNA reads TGTGCCAGCAGCTTAATAGTTTACAATGAGCAGTTCTTC. Combining the CDR3 with reference TRBV7-2 and TRBJ2-1 gives the whole variable domain GAGVSQSPSNKVTEKGKDVELRCDPISGHTALYWYRQSLGQGLEFLIYFQGNSAPDKSGLPSDRFSAERTGGSVSTLTIQRTQQEDSAVYLCASSLIVYNEQFFGPGTRLTVL.

The CDR3 region is CASSLGTANTEAFF. Here the CDR3 DNA reads TGCGCCAGCAGCTTGGGGACAGCGAACACTGAAGCTTTCTTT. V and J are TRBV5-1 and TRBJ1-1; D may be TRBD1 (6 bases). The germline V and J ends were trimmed by 0 bases and 1 base, with 7 bases remaining between them. Germline V gives CDR1 SGHRS, CDR2 YFSETQ. The CDR3 consists of 14 residues.

This clone appeared a single time. The V and J genes are TRBV4-3 and TRBJ1-1; D unclear. From germline, CDR1 is LGHNA and CDR2 YSLEER. CDR3 length: 15 residues. Between the trimmed V and J ends, which lost 0 bases and 1 base, there was a span of 9 bases. Written as DNA, the CDR3 is TGCGCCAGCAGCCAAGATTATCGCGGGAACACTGAAGCTTTCTTT. This gives the protein CASSQDYRGNTEAFF.

The chain employs TRBV5-1 and TRBJ2-6, with D hard to call. CDR1 and CDR2 from the germline V gene are SGHRS and YFSETQ. This CDR3 has 15 amino acids. Trimming pared 5 bases from V and 0 bases from J, leaving 9 bases between. For the CDR3, the DNA is TGCGCCAGCAGAATGGTGGCCTCTGGGGCCAACGTCCTGACTTTC. Protein sequence: CASRMVASGANVLTF.

The genes are TRBV12-5 and TRBJ2-7; 8 bases fit TRBD1. The germline V gene has CDR1 LGHNT and CDR2 FRNRAP. The CDR3 extends over 16 amino acids. The junction had 15 bases not matched to a gene; V was cut back by 7 bases and J by 4 bases. CDR3 DNA: TGTGCTAGTGCCCCCCCCGGGACAGGCCTATGGTACGAGCAGTACTTC. Translation: CASAPPGTGLWYEQYF.

The chain carries TRBV6-6 and TRBJ2-1; TRBD2 matches at 7 bases. The CDR3 contains 12 residues. J was trimmed by 5 bases and V by 8 bases; bases with no gene match: 3. Germline CDR1 is MNHNY and CDR2 is SVGAGI (reference sequence). CDR3 loop: CASRGLNNEQFF. The CDR3, as DNA: TGTGCCAGCCGGGGACTAAACAATGAGCAGTTCTTC.

V and J are TRBV7-9 and TRBJ1-4; D gene uncertain. This CDR3 has 14 residues. V lost 3 bases to trimming and J lost 4 bases, with 9 bases between them. Germline CDR1 is SEHNR and CDR2 is FQNEAQ (reference sequence). CDR3 bases: TGTGCCAGCAGCTTGCAACAGCTTAATGAAAAACTGTTTTTT. Amino acid sequence: CASSLQQLNEKLFF.

The chain uses TRBV11-2 and TRBJ2-1, with 10 bases matching TRBD1. Germline V gene sequence: CDR1 SGHAT, CDR2 FQNNGV. V was pared by 5 bases and J by 5 bases, with 6 bases of the junction left unmatched. This CDR3 contains 15 residues. The CDR3 sequence: CASSPGQGGNNEQFF. The CDR3 nucleotides are TGTGCCAGCAGCCCAGGACAGGGGGGCAACAATGAGCAGTTCTTC. Full variable domain (remainder filled in from reference TRBV11-2 and TRBJ2-1): EAGVAQSPRYKIIEKRQSVAFWCNPISGHATLYWYQQILGQGPKLLIQFQNNGVVDDSQLPKDRFSAERLKGVDSTLKIQPAKLEDSAVYLCASSPGQGGNNEQFFGPGTRLTVL.

This chain links TRBV10-3 with TRBJ2-1, with a weak D call TRBD1 (6 bases). Trimming pared 6 bases from V and 9 bases from J, leaving 12 bases between. Germline V gene lookup returns CDR1 ENHRY and CDR2 SYGVKD. The CDR3 loop spans 12 amino acids. This CDR3 reads CAIRDSAGEQFF. The DNA for the CDR3 is TGTGCCATCAGGGACAGTGCCGGTGAGCAGTTCTTC.

The V gene is TRBV7-9, the J gene TRBJ1-2, with 10 bases matching TRBD1. CDR3 length: 14 residues. Trimming at V came to 5 bases and at J to 4 bases, leaving 4 bases not matched to a gene. Germline V gives CDR1 SEHNR, CDR2 FQNEAQ (reference sequence). CDR3 nucleotides: TGTGCCAGCAGCACGCGGACAGGGGGCTATGGCTACACCTTC. This gives the protein CASSTRTGGYGYTF.

The genes are TRBV18 and TRBJ1-1; no clear D. The CDR3 sequence is 13 residues long. V gave up 3 bases and J gave up 0 bases, with 5 bases separating them. Germline CDR1 reads KGHSH; CDR2 reads LQKENI. The CDR3 region is CASSPRLNTEAFF. In nucleotides, the CDR3 is TGTGCCAGCTCACCGAGATTGAACACTGAAGCTTTCTTT.

The chain carries TRBV29-1 and TRBJ2-4; 7 bases fit TRBD2. The CDR3 extends over 15 amino acids. CDR1 and CDR2 (germline): SQVTM, ANQGSEA. J gave up 7 bases and V 4 bases, and 13 bases lay outside the gene matches. The CDR3 reads CSVGHRRTAGNIQYF. Written as DNA, the CDR3 is TGCAGCGTTGGCCACCGACGTACAGCGGGGAACATTCAGTACTTC.

The rearrangement uses TRBV6-6 and TRBJ1-2; maybe TRBD1 (5 bases). Germline V gene data show CDR1 as MNHNY and CDR2 as SVGAGI (reference sequence). V gave up 8 bases and J gave up 3 bases, with 7 bases separating them. The CDR3 runs 11 residues. CDR3 sequence reads: CASGGDYGYTF. The CDR3 DNA reads TGTGCCAGCGGAGGGGACTATGGCTACACCTTC.

The V gene is TRBV7-9, the J gene TRBJ2-1; TRBD1 agrees at 9 bases. The CDR3 length is 16 residues. V shed 7 bases and J 6 bases; nucleotides not matched to a gene: 13. Germline V CDR1 and CDR2: SEHNR, FQNEAQ (reference sequence). CDR3 sequence: CASKPRRDRVVNEQFF. CDR3 DNA sequence: TGTGCCAGCAAACCACGCCGGGACAGGGTGGTCAATGAGCAGTTCTTC.

This clone was seen a handful of times. The rearrangement uses TRBV6-6 and TRBJ1-4; D uncertain. Germline V gene data show CDR1 as MNHNY and CDR2 as SVGAGI (reference sequence). This CDR3 has 12 residues. The V end was cut by 5 bases, the J end by 8 bases, with 9 bases between. The DNA for the CDR3 is TGTGCCAGCAGTCCTTCCGTCGAAAAACTGTTTTTT. It yields the protein CASSPSVEKLFF.